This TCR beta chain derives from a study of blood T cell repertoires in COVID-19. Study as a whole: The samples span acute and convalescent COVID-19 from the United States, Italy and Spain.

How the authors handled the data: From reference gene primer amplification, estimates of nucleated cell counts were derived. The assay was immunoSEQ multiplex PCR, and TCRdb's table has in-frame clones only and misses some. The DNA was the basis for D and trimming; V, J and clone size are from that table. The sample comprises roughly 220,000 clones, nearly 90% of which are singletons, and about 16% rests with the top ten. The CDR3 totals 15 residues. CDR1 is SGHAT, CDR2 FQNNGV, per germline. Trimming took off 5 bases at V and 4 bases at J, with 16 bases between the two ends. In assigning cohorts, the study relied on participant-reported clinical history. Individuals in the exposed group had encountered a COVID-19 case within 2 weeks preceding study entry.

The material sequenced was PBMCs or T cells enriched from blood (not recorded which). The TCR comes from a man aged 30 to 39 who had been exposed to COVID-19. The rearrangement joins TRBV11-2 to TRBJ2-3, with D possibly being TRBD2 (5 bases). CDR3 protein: CASSPSFTGPDTQYF. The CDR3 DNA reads TGTGCCAGCAGCCCTAGCTTCACCGGGCCAGATACGCAGTATTTT.